This entry concerns a single TCR beta chain. This entry belongs to a study of blood T cell repertoires in COVID-19. Study as a whole: Whether acute or convalescent, the COVID-19 samples came from the United States, Italy and Spain. In each case, the material was cDNA or gDNA derived from T cells, B-cell-depleted T cells, or PBMCs.

Under the authors' procedure: Reference gene primer amplification gave estimated nucleated cell counts. Using immunoSEQ multiplex PCR, the repertoire was profiled, and TCRdb retains in-frame clones only, with some absent. V and J calls and clone size are copied from that table; D and trimming were computed from the DNA. The table has 250,000 to 300,000 clones, about 86% seen once; the top ten hold approximately 12%. V was clipped by 1 base and J by 7 bases; unmatched bases: 9. Germline V lookup: CDR1 SGHTA, CDR2 FQGNSA. This CDR3 has 15 residues. Seattle's enrolled individuals joined amid active infection and were then monitored longitudinally.

This sequence joins TRBV7-2 and TRBJ2-7; 8 nucleotides agree with TRBD2. This receptor was identified in a woman aged 25-40 years with COVID-19, enrolled during active disease. What was sequenced was peripheral blood. CDR3 sequence (DNA): TGTGCCAGCAGCTTAGGTTGGACTAGCTATGGGGAGCAGTACTTC. Encoded protein: CASSLGWTSYGEQYF.